Listed here are 2 T cell receptor beta chains from one sample, sequenced in a study of T cells in Graves' hyperthyroidism and ophthalmopathy. Authors of the study amplified TCR beta CDR3 regions from RNA transcripts. A set of HTBI primers served as the primers for a first-round RT-PCR of the TCR CDR3. TCRdb called the multiplex PCR reads again in MiXCR, with one record for every CDR3 protein. In the table there are roughly 500,000 distinct CDR3 sequences, roughly a sixth of which are singletons. Sequenced material: blood. The source is a woman younger than 45 with Graves' ophthalmopathy.

In this sample, this clonotype turned up many times. The rearrangement joins TRBV7-2 to TRBJ2-7, with 8 positions matching TRBD1. V shed 4 bases, J shed 2 bases, and the junction held 4 bases outside the gene matches. Germline CDR1 reads SGHTA; CDR2 reads FQGNSA. This CDR3 has 14 residues. Here the CDR3 reads CASSSRQGPYEQYF. CDR3 sequence (DNA): TGTGCCAGCAGCTCGCGACAGGGGCCCTACGAGCAGTACTTC.

This clonotype came up many times. The chain combines TRBV7-8 with TRBJ1-2, with 7 positions matching TRBD1. The CDR3 loop spans 15 amino acids. Germline V gives CDR1 SGHVS, CDR2 FQNEAQ. V shed 0 bases and J 4 bases; nucleotides not matched to a gene: 5. The CDR3 sequence: CASSLAMRGRYGYTF. The CDR3 nucleotides read TGTGCCAGCAGCTTAGCGATGAGGGGGCGCTATGGCTACACCTTC.